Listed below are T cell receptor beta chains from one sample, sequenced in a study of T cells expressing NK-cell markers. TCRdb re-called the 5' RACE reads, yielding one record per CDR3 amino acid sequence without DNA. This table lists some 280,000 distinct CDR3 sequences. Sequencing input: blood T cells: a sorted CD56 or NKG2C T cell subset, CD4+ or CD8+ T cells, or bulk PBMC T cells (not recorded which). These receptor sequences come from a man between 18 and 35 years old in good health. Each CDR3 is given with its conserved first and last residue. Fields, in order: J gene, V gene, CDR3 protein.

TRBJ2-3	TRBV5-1	CASSLGLASSTDTQYF
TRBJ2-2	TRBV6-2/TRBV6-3	CASSLQGDTGELFF
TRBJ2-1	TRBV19	CASSISAVSYNEQFF
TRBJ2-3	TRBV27	CASSKNGDTQYF
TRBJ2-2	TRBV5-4	CASSLRTVNTGELFF
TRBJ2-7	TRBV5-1	CASSLGMANHPYEQYF
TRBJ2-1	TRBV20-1	CGAPSGSLGEQFF
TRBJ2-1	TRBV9	CASSAPTSGLYNEQFF
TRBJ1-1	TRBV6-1	CASSVISGTALLDSEAFF
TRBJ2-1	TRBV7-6	CASSLVVLAGNNEQFF
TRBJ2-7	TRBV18	CASSRDRSGEQYF
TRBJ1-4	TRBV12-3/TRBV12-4	CASSPHYEKLFF
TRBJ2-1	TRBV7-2	CASSLFGLVINEQFF
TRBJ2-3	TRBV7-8	CASSSRVSGRLENTQYF
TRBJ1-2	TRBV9	CASNKPGNGYTF
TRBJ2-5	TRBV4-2	CASSQEAVAGGETQYF
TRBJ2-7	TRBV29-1	CSVGFSSSYEQYF
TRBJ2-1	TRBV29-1	CSVEDGAVAHEQFF
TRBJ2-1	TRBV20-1	CSASGTVNEQFF
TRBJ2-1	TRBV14	CASSPPPWRESWNNEQFF
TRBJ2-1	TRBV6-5	CASSYNRRDRGTNEQFF
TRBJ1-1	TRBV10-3	CAISLGTALNTEAFF
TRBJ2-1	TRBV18	CASSPLGRAKNEQFF
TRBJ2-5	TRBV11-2	CASSLPRGPETQYF
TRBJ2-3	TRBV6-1	CASYRGVTDTQYF
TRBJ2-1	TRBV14	CASSQEDPRKVAYNEQFF
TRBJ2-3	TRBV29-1	CSGLSDSRTDTQYF
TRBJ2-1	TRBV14	CASRRVAGLDHNEQFF
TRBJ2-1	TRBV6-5	CASSYSTGGGARHEQFF